Listed below are T cell receptor beta chains from one sample, sequenced in a study of OX40 agonist ivuxolimab in advanced cancers. Method: immunoSEQ multiplex PCR; TCRdb's copy keeps in-frame clones and lacks some. The sample shows tens of thousands of clones, about 87% of them seen only once. This specimen was CD4+ or CD8+ T cells sorted from blood, taken in a trial of the OX40 agonist ivuxolimab. The origin of the receptors is an adult with an advanced solid tumor such as melanoma, head and neck, liver or kidney cancer. CDR3s leave out the opening cysteine and the closing phenylalanine or tryptophan. Clone size is shown for a subset of rows, as once, few, many or a class of expanded clone.

cdr3_aa: ASSTDQPQH
v_call: TRBV28
j_call: TRBJ1-5
clone_size: NA

cdr3_aa: ASSLSAGTDTQY
v_call: TRBV27
j_call: TRBJ2-3
clone_size: NA

cdr3_aa: ASSSDGLGNYGYT
v_call: TRBV28
j_call: TRBJ1-2
clone_size: NA

cdr3_aa: ARSSGQGAEQPQH
v_call: TRBV5-3
j_call: TRBJ1-5
clone_size: NA

cdr3_aa: ASSPPGRGKAGAYEQY
v_call: TRBV18
j_call: TRBJ2-7
clone_size: NA

cdr3_aa: ASSKWGLGAEIYNEQF
v_call: TRBV21-1
j_call: TRBJ2-1
clone_size: NA

cdr3_aa: ASSLGVQGGNIQY
v_call: TRBV7-9
j_call: TRBJ2-4
clone_size: few

cdr3_aa: ANRDGETQY
v_call: TRBV7-9
j_call: TRBJ2-5
clone_size: once

cdr3_aa: ASSQVGRGEYEQY
v_call: TRBV4-1
j_call: TRBJ2-7
clone_size: NA

cdr3_aa: ASSPRAGEGSNQPQH
v_call: TRBV18
j_call: TRBJ1-5
clone_size: once

cdr3_aa: ASSPVGKPYEQY
v_call: TRBV18
j_call: TRBJ2-7
clone_size: NA

cdr3_aa: ASSPPWGETQY
v_call: TRBV14
j_call: TRBJ2-5
clone_size: NA

cdr3_aa: ASTTRLWAGELF
v_call: TRBV6-1
j_call: TRBJ2-2
clone_size: NA

cdr3_aa: ASSLNRQGGYDEQY
v_call: TRBV5-1
j_call: TRBJ2-7
clone_size: NA

cdr3_aa: ASSPPEREIGNEQF
v_call: TRBV18
j_call: TRBJ2-1
clone_size: NA

cdr3_aa: ASSRQGLGGNTIY
v_call: TRBV6-6
j_call: TRBJ1-3
clone_size: NA

cdr3_aa: ASSLAEKGMNEQF
v_call: TRBV5-1
j_call: TRBJ2-1
clone_size: NA

cdr3_aa: ASSLSGNSNQPQH
v_call: TRBV27
j_call: TRBJ1-5
clone_size: NA

cdr3_aa: ASSLAVTGPGRGKLF
v_call: TRBV7-9
j_call: TRBJ1-4
clone_size: NA

cdr3_aa: ASSQGYGYT
v_call: TRBV7-9
j_call: TRBJ1-2
clone_size: NA

cdr3_aa: ASSYTGGNYGYT
v_call: TRBV28
j_call: TRBJ1-2
clone_size: NA

cdr3_aa: ASSPKAAGNGNTIY
v_call: TRBV18
j_call: TRBJ1-3
clone_size: NA

cdr3_aa: ASSPGRGALSYEQY
v_call: TRBV9
j_call: TRBJ2-7
clone_size: NA

cdr3_aa: ASGTGQAKASTGELF
v_call: TRBV5-4
j_call: TRBJ2-2
clone_size: NA

cdr3_aa: ASSWEQGRTGELF
v_call: TRBV28
j_call: TRBJ2-2
clone_size: NA

cdr3_aa: ASSLGTSGSEEQF
v_call: TRBV7-3
j_call: TRBJ2-1
clone_size: NA

cdr3_aa: ASSYYRGYGYT
v_call: TRBV6-6
j_call: TRBJ1-2
clone_size: once

cdr3_aa: ASSPGQFNTEAF
v_call: TRBV14
j_call: TRBJ1-1
clone_size: NA

cdr3_aa: ASSRDTGYDQPQH
v_call: TRBV4-3
j_call: TRBJ1-5
clone_size: NA

cdr3_aa: ASSHGTGFRQETQY
v_call: TRBV7-8
j_call: TRBJ2-5
clone_size: NA

cdr3_aa: AISDGQGTVRETQY
v_call: TRBV10-3
j_call: TRBJ2-5
clone_size: few

cdr3_aa: ASSLVLAGGARGEQY
v_call: TRBV7-8
j_call: TRBJ2-7
clone_size: once

cdr3_aa: ASSPVTGAEAF
v_call: TRBV18
j_call: TRBJ1-1
clone_size: NA

cdr3_aa: ASSINRGEGSPLH
v_call: TRBV13
j_call: TRBJ1-6
clone_size: NA

cdr3_aa: ASSYDRGPVAEAF
v_call: TRBV6-5
j_call: TRBJ1-1
clone_size: NA

cdr3_aa: ASSFTAEQY
v_call: TRBV7-9
j_call: TRBJ2-7
clone_size: NA

cdr3_aa: ASSVGLAGEETQY
v_call: TRBV9
j_call: TRBJ2-5
clone_size: NA

cdr3_aa: ASSFYGSQETQY
v_call: TRBV7-3
j_call: TRBJ2-5
clone_size: once

cdr3_aa: ASSLDRQGNGEQY
v_call: TRBV7-2
j_call: TRBJ2-7
clone_size: once

cdr3_aa: ATSRDLGQGGEQY
v_call: TRBV15
j_call: TRBJ2-7
clone_size: NA

cdr3_aa: ASSPPIAGGSNEQY
v_call: TRBV18
j_call: TRBJ2-7
clone_size: NA